The next 32 T cell receptor beta chains were all read from a single sample in a study of blood T cell repertoires in COVID-19. Profiled with immunoSEQ multiplex PCR; TCRdb holds only in-frame clones, not every one. The sample consists of around 100,000 clones, about 85% of them appearing once. The sample was peripheral blood. The receptors stem from a human donor in a cohort sampled during active COVID-19.

The V call is TRBV6-5, the J call TRBJ1-4; TRBD1 might be the D (6 bases). Trimming stripped 2 bases from V and 5 bases from J, with 12 bases between. CDR1 and CDR2 from the germline V gene are MNHEY and SVGAGI. This CDR3 region has 15 residues. The CDR3 DNA sequence: TGTGCCAGCAGTTACCGGGGGGCAGGGAATGAAAAACTGTTTTTT. Translating gives CASSYRGAGNEKLFF.

The chain has TRBV10-3 and TRBJ1-2; 8 bases agree with TRBD1. The CDR3 runs to 14 residues. J gave up 6 bases and V 0 bases, and 3 bases lay outside the gene matches. From germline, CDR1 is ENHRY and CDR2 SYGVKD. CDR3 sequence: CAISESTGEDGYTF. For the CDR3, the DNA is TGTGCCATCAGTGAGTCGACAGGGGAGGATGGCTACACCTTC.

This rearrangement joins TRBV14 to TRBJ2-5; D ambiguous. Germline values: CDR1 SGHDN, CDR2 FVKESK. V was shortened by 1 base and J by 4 bases, with 10 bases between the two germline ends. The length of the CDR3 is 14 residues. In DNA form, the CDR3 reads TGTGCCAGCAGCCAAGGAGGTAGTAGAGAGACCCAGTACTTC. Encoded protein: CASSQGGSRETQYF. The full variable domain, its missing parts supplied by reference TRBV14 and TRBJ2-5, is EAGVTQFPSHSVIEKGQTVTLRCDPISGHDNLYWYRRVMGKEIKFLLHFVKESKQDESGMPNNRFLAERTGGTYSTLKVQPAELEDSGVYFCASSQGGSRETQYFGPGTRLLVL.

The chain couples TRBV11-2 to TRBJ2-1, with D maybe TRBD2 (6 bases). The CDR3 consists of 14 residues. Germline V lookup: CDR1 SGHAT, CDR2 FQNNGV. Trimming removed 0 bases at V and 8 bases at J, with 11 bases between. CDR3 amino acids: CASSLERTTDEQFF. The CDR3 region has the DNA TGTGCCAGCAGCTTAGAAAGGACTACGGATGAGCAGTTCTTC.

V is TRBV27 and J is TRBJ1-6; 11 nucleotides match TRBD1. J was trimmed by 8 bases and V by 2 bases; bases with no gene match: 8. Germline values: CDR1 MNHEY, CDR2 SMNVEV (reference sequence). This CDR3 has 17 amino acids. CDR3 region: CASSLKLPGQGDSPLHF. CDR3 coding DNA: TGTGCCAGCAGTTTAAAACTCCCGGGACAGGGGGATTCACCCCTCCACTTT.

The chain joins TRBV3-1 (or the pseudogene TRBV3-2) to TRBJ1-1; TRBD1 is a possible D gene (5 bases). V was shortened by 3 bases and J by 5 bases, with 22 bases between the two germline ends. Germline V gene data show CDR1 as LGHDT and CDR2 as YNNKEL (reference sequence). The CDR3 runs 17 residues. In DNA form, the CDR3 reads TGTGCCAGCAGCCAGGCTACCTCAAGGGTCGGGGGAACTGAAGCTTTCTTT. Residues: CASSQATSRVGGTEAFF.

Here the CDR3 DNA reads TGTGCCAGCAGCCTAAGCGGTGGTAATGGCTACACCTTC. As protein: CASSLSGGNGYTF. J is TRBJ1-2 and V is TRBV9, with D hard to call. The CDR3 spans 13 residues. Germline V gene lookup returns CDR1 SGDLS and CDR2 YYNGEE. V lost 4 bases, J lost 6 bases, and 13 bases lay in between.

V usage is TRBV21-1 and J usage is TRBJ1-1; whether TRBD1, the table's D call, matches the DNA was not checked. TRBV21-1 is noted as a pseudogene. The CDR3 contains 14 residues. The CDR3 DNA sequence: TGTGCCAGCAGCAACAGGGGGCTGAACACTGAAGCTTTCTTT. Amino acid sequence: CASSNRGLNTEAFF.

The chain couples TRBV7-6 to TRBJ2-2; 8 nucleotides align to TRBD2. Germline loops: CDR1 SGHVS, CDR2 FNYEAQ. Germline trimming cut 5 bases from V and 7 bases from J; bases unmatched to any gene: 12. This CDR3 is built from 16 residues. Written as DNA, the CDR3 is TGTGCCAGCAGCCCTGACGGGGGGGCTCTTCGCGGGGAGCTGTTTTTT. It yields the protein CASSPDGGALRGELFF.

The V gene is TRBV5-1, the J gene TRBJ2-2, with TRBD1 as a possible D gene (6 bases). The V and J ends lost 0 bases and 5 bases respectively, with 14 bases between them. Germline CDR1 SGHRS, CDR2 YFSETQ. The CDR3 consists of 16 residues. The CDR3 coding sequence is TGCGCCAGCAGCTTGGGTGGGGGCCTTGGGACCGGGGAGCTGTTTTTT. This gives the protein CASSLGGGLGTGELFF. Supplemented by reference TRBV5-1 and TRBJ2-2, the full variable domain reads KAGVTQTPRYLIKTRGQQVTLSCSPISGHRSVSWYQQTPGQGLQFLFEYFSETQRNKGNFPGRFSGRQFSNSRSEMNVSTLELGDSALYLCASSLGGGLGTGELFFGEGSRLTVL.

The chain is built from TRBV27 and TRBJ2-3, with 12 nucleotides matching TRBD1. There are 19 residues in the CDR3. V lost 5 bases, J lost 1 base, and 13 bases stayed unmatched. Germline V lookup: CDR1 MNHEY, CDR2 SMNVEV (reference sequence). CDR3 protein: CASSLRPGQGAPGTDTQYF. The CDR3 DNA follows: TGTGCCAGCAGTCTCCGCCCGGGACAGGGGGCGCCTGGCACAGATACGCAGTATTTT.

Details on this clone: The sample contains more than one DNA sequence encoding this CDR3. The V gene is TRBV19, the J gene TRBJ2-7, with 10 bases identical to TRBD1. This CDR3 comprises 14 residues. CDR1 and CDR2 from the germline V gene are LNHDA and SQIVND (reference sequence). J was trimmed by 4 bases and V by 3 bases; bases with no gene match: 3. In DNA, the CDR3 is TGTGCCAGTAGTATCGAGGACAGGGGGTACGAGCAGTACTTC. Residues: CASSIEDRGYEQYF.

This chain uses TRBV7-2 with TRBJ1-4; 8 nucleotides align to TRBD1. The CDR3 loop spans 14 amino acids. Germline assignment: CDR1 SGHTA and CDR2 FQGNSA. J lost 6 bases, V lost 5 bases, and 5 bases had no gene match. The CDR3: CASSQDRVDEKLFF. DNA of the CDR3: TGTGCCAGCAGCCAGGACAGGGTCGATGAAAAACTGTTTTTT.

The chain couples TRBV7-2 to TRBJ1-6, with D perhaps matching TRBD1 (5 bases). Germline V lookup: CDR1 SGHTA, CDR2 FQGNSA. Trimming took off 3 bases at V and 8 bases at J, with 11 bases between the two ends. The CDR3 has 14 residues. DNA of the CDR3: TGTGCCAGCAGCTTGGGTTGGGGGGATTCACCCCTCCACTTT. This translates into CASSLGWGDSPLHF.

This chain connects TRBV7-2 to TRBJ2-1; 7 nucleotides agree with TRBD2. Germline V gene data show CDR1 as SGHTA and CDR2 as FQGNSA. This CDR3 is built from 15 residues. The ends lost 2 bases at V and 7 bases at J; junction bases unmatched: 8. The CDR3 protein is CASSLSAGGVNEQFF. The DNA for the CDR3 is TGTGCCAGCAGCTTAAGTGCTGGGGGGGTGAATGAGCAGTTCTTC.

The V and J genes are TRBV11-2 and TRBJ1-1, with D tentatively TRBD1 (5 bases). CDR3 length: 15 amino acids. With 5 bases removed from V and 5 bases from J, the gap between germline ends came to 18 bases. Looked up from germline, CDR1 is SGHAT and CDR2 is FQNNGV. CDR3 sequence reads: CASSPQRQGGTEAFF. The CDR3 DNA follows: TGTGCCAGCAGCCCCCAGAGGCAGGGAGGAACTGAAGCTTTCTTT.

In regard to this clone: The same CDR3 is also encoded by other DNA sequences in this sample. The gene calls are TRBV5-1 and TRBJ1-5; TRBD1 aligns across 10 bases. CDR3 length: 15 amino acids. V shed 0 bases, J shed 4 bases, and the junction held 1 base outside the gene matches. Germline V gene lookup returns CDR1 SGHRS and CDR2 YFSETQ. CDR3 DNA sequence: TGCGCCAGCAGCTTGGAGGGACAGGGGAATCAGCCCCAGCATTTT. It yields the protein CASSLEGQGNQPQHF.

This chain joins TRBV3-1 (or the pseudogene TRBV3-2) and TRBJ2-7; 7 bases match TRBD2. Germline V gene data show CDR1 as LGHDT and CDR2 as YNNKEL (reference sequence). The V and J ends lost 4 bases and 6 bases, in that order; junction bases with no gene match: 9. The CDR3 covers 14 residues. CDR3 coding DNA: TGTGCCAGCAGCCGGAGCCGGGACTATTCCGAGCAGTACTTC. Encoded protein: CASSRSRDYSEQYF.

This clone appeared once. The chain carries TRBV19 and TRBJ1-6, with a tentative D call TRBD1 (6 bases). CDR3 length: 13 residues. Trimming took off 3 bases at V and 9 bases at J, with 9 bases between the two ends. Per the germline V gene, CDR1 is LNHDA and CDR2 is SQIVND (reference sequence). The CDR3 protein is CASSIKDSSPLHF. CDR3 coding DNA: TGTGCCAGTAGTATCAAGGACAGTTCACCCCTCCACTTT. The full variable domain, with the rest looked up from reference TRBV19 and TRBJ1-6, is DGGITQSPKYLFRKEGQNVTLSCEQNLNHDAMYWYRQDPGQGLRLIYYSQIVNDFQKGDIAEGYSVSREKKESFPLTVTSAQKNPTAFYLCASSIKDSSPLHFGNGTRLTVT.

The rearrangement joins TRBV19 to TRBJ1-2; D unclear. The CDR3 is 14 residues long. Trimming left V 1 base short and J 4 bases short, with 10 bases between. Germline values: CDR1 LNHDA, CDR2 SQIVND (reference sequence). This CDR3 reads CASSIGGQFYGYTF. The CDR3 DNA sequence: TGTGCCAGTAGTATAGGAGGCCAGTTCTATGGCTACACCTTC. Using reference TRBV19 and TRBJ1-2 for the parts outside the CDR3, the full variable domain is DGGITQSPKYLFRKEGQNVTLSCEQNLNHDAMYWYRQDPGQGLRLIYYSQIVNDFQKGDIAEGYSVSREKKESFPLTVTSAQKNPTAFYLCASSIGGQFYGYTFGSGTRLTVV.

This chain connects TRBV2 to TRBJ2-3, with 13 bases matching TRBD2. The germline CDR1 and CDR2 sequences are SNHLY and FYNNEI. J gave up 8 bases and V 5 bases, and 10 bases lay outside the gene matches. The CDR3 spans 16 residues. The CDR3 loop is CASSPVLAGGPGTQYF. CDR3 nucleotide sequence: TGTGCCAGCAGTCCCGTACTAGCGGGAGGGCCAGGTACGCAGTATTTT. The whole variable domain, filled in from reference TRBV2 and TRBJ2-3, reads EPEVTQTPSHQVTQMGQEVILRCVPISNHLYFYWYRQILGQKVEFLVSFYNNEISEKSEIFDDQFSVERPDGSNFTLKIRSTKLEDSAMYFCASSPVLAGGPGTQYFGPGTRLTVL.

The chain is built from TRBV19 and TRBJ2-1, with 11 bases that match TRBD2. CDR1 and CDR2 (germline): LNHDA, SQIVND (reference sequence). The CDR3 spans 16 residues. Losses at the gene ends were 5 bases for V and 6 bases for J; bases not matched to a gene: 9. The CDR3 here is CASSGRLAGSRNEQFF. For the CDR3, the DNA is TGTGCCAGTAGTGGAAGACTAGCGGGAAGTCGCAATGAGCAGTTCTTC.

The count of this clone is one. The chain recombines TRBV11-2 with TRBJ2-7; TRBD1 matches at 10 bases. The CDR3 covers 15 residues. The germline CDR1 and CDR2 sequences are SGHAT and FQNNGV. V lost 1 base and J lost 2; bases outside the gene matches: 2. CDR3 bases: TGTGCCAGCAGCTTAGGGGGGACAGGGGCCTACGAGCAGTACTTC. This sequence encodes CASSLGGTGAYEQYF. Supplemented by reference TRBV11-2 and TRBJ2-7, the full variable domain reads EAGVAQSPRYKIIEKRQSVAFWCNPISGHATLYWYQQILGQGPKLLIQFQNNGVVDDSQLPKDRFSAERLKGVDSTLKIQPAKLEDSAVYLCASSLGGTGAYEQYFGPGTRLTVT.

The J gene is TRBJ2-5, the V gene TRBV5-1; TRBD2 matches at 10 bases. V lost 2 bases, J lost 5 bases, and 3 bases stayed unmatched. Germline assignment: CDR1 SGHRS and CDR2 YFSETQ. The CDR3 consists of 14 residues. Here the CDR3 reads CASSLAGGPETQYF. The CDR3, as DNA: TGCGCCAGCAGCTTAGCGGGAGGGCCTGAGACCCAGTACTTC. The whole variable domain, filled in from reference TRBV5-1 and TRBJ2-5, reads KAGVTQTPRYLIKTRGQQVTLSCSPISGHRSVSWYQQTPGQGLQFLFEYFSETQRNKGNFPGRFSGRQFSNSRSEMNVSTLELGDSALYLCASSLAGGPETQYFGPGTRLLVL.

A remark on this clone: The junction and the germline gene differ at one end; a read error may be behind it. J is TRBJ2-7 and V is TRBV6-2 or TRBV6-3; 8 bases line up with TRBD1. The CDR3 spans 14 residues. Germline lookup yields CDR1 MNHEY and CDR2 SVGEGT. This CDR3 reads CASSPLRGPYVQYF. DNA of the CDR3: TGTGCCAGCAGCCCCCTCAGGGGGCCCTACGTGCAGTACTTC.

A word on this clone: An end of the junction does not agree with germline; a read error may underlie this. The sample carries other DNA sequences with the same CDR3. The chain combines TRBV3-1 (or the pseudogene TRBV3-2) with TRBJ1-1; D unclear. CDR3 length: 11 amino acids. Germline loops: CDR1 LGHDT, CDR2 YNNKEL (reference sequence). The CDR3 nucleotides read TGTGCCAGCAAATCCCCGCGCGAAGCCTTCTTT. Translation: CASKSPREAFF.

The genes are TRBV7-9 and TRBJ1-5, with D uncertain. Between the trimmed V and J ends, which lost 3 bases and 2 bases, there was a span of 2 bases. The germline V gene encodes CDR1 SEHNR and CDR2 FQNEAQ (reference sequence). This CDR3 is built from 12 residues. CDR3 sequence: CASSFGNQPQHF. CDR3 DNA: TGTGCCAGCAGCTTCGGCAATCAGCCCCAGCATTTT. Full variable domain (missing parts from reference TRBV7-9 and TRBJ1-5): DTGVSQNPRHKITKRGQNVTFRCDPISEHNRLYWYRQTLGQGPEFLTYFQNEAQLEKSRLLSDRFSAERPKGSFSTLEIQRTEQGDSAMYLCASSFGNQPQHFGDGTRLSIL.

This chain links TRBV7-8 with TRBJ2-5; a weak D match, TRBD1 (7 bases). The CDR3 is 13 residues long. The germline CDR1 and CDR2 sequences are SGHVS and FQNEAQ. Trimming removed 5 bases from V and 3 bases from J, with 10 bases in between. The CDR3 spells CASSAGQKETQYF. CDR3 DNA sequence: TGTGCCAGCAGCGCGGGACAGAAAGAGACCCAGTACTTC.

The chain links TRBV19 to TRBJ1-6; 7 bases line up with TRBD1. The V gene end was trimmed by 6 bases and the J gene end by 9 bases; junction bases not matched to a gene: 8. The CDR3 covers 14 residues. Germline V gene lookup returns CDR1 LNHDA and CDR2 SQIVND (reference sequence). In nucleotides, the CDR3 is TGTGCCAGTAGACGACAGGGTTTAGGTTCACCCCTCCACTTT. It translates to CASRRQGLGSPLHF.

This clone was counted once. The chain has TRBV30 and TRBJ2-3, with TRBD1 matching 8 bases. Germline values: CDR1 GTSNPN, CDR2 SVGIG (reference sequence). This CDR3 is 12 amino acids long. The V and J ends lost 3 bases and 4 bases, in that order; junction bases with no gene match: 0. The CDR3 region is CAWRTGADTQYF. The CDR3 DNA reads as TGTGCCTGGAGGACAGGGGCAGATACGCAGTATTTT.

This clone was counted only a few times. CDR3 region: CASSYGLLQETQYF. The CDR3 nucleotides read TGTGCCAGCAGTTACGGACTACTTCAAGAGACCCAGTACTTC. The rearrangement joins TRBV6-2 or TRBV6-3 to TRBJ2-5; D is possibly TRBD2 (6 bases). Germline values: CDR1 MNHEY, CDR2 SVGEGT. Trimming removed 2 bases at V and 2 bases at J, with 9 bases between. The CDR3 is made up of 14 amino acids.

This clone was picked up a small number of times. The chain combines TRBV11-2 with TRBJ2-2; the D is unclear. There are 12 residues in the CDR3. The V and J ends lost 2 bases and 6 bases respectively, with 4 bases between them. The germline V gene has CDR1 SGHAT and CDR2 FQNNGV. The DNA of the CDR3 is TGTGCCAGCAGCTTAAGCTCCGGGGAGCTGTTTTTT. Residues: CASSLSSGELFF. Combining the CDR3 with reference TRBV11-2 and TRBJ2-2 gives the whole variable domain EAGVAQSPRYKIIEKRQSVAFWCNPISGHATLYWYQQILGQGPKLLIQFQNNGVVDDSQLPKDRFSAERLKGVDSTLKIQPAKLEDSAVYLCASSLSSGELFFGEGSRLTVL.